A single sample is the source of the 32 T cell receptor beta chains below, sequenced in a study of blood T cell repertoires in COVID-19. The assay was immunoSEQ multiplex PCR, and TCRdb's table has in-frame clones only and misses some. Of 200,000 to 250,000 clones listed, around 80% are singletons. Sequenced material: PBMCs or T cells enriched from blood (not recorded which). The origin of the receptors is a man aged 40-49 years who had recovered from COVID-19.

The V call is TRBV7-6, the J call TRBJ1-6; D remains ambiguous. This CDR3 is 19 amino acids long. Germline assignment: CDR1 SGHVS and CDR2 FNYEAQ. The ends were cut back, 1 base at V and 4 bases at J, with 20 bases in the middle. CDR3 residues: CASSLGGAESWLYNSPLHF. CDR3 bases: TGTGCCAGCAGCTTAGGAGGTGCGGAGTCGTGGCTATATAATTCACCCCTCCACTTT.

The rearrangement links TRBV5-1 to TRBJ2-1; maybe TRBD1 (6 bases). V lost 0 bases and J 6 bases, leaving 13 bases between the germline ends. Germline V gene lookup returns CDR1 SGHRS and CDR2 YFSETQ. The CDR3 extends over 15 amino acids. CDR3 sequence reads: CASSLGHTRGNEQFF. In DNA form, the CDR3 reads TGCGCCAGCAGCTTGGGGCACACCAGGGGCAATGAGCAGTTCTTC.

CDR3 in amino acids: CASSPSDSESEAFF. The CDR3 DNA is TGTGCCAGCAGCCCCTCGGACAGTGAGTCTGAAGCTTTCTTT. The chain couples TRBV3-1 (or the pseudogene TRBV3-2) to TRBJ1-1; D might be TRBD1 (6 bases). There are 14 residues in the CDR3. From germline, CDR1 is LGHDT and CDR2 YNNKEL (reference sequence). The ends were cut back, 4 bases at V and 6 bases at J, with 15 bases in the middle.

The gene calls are TRBV19 and TRBJ2-5; D ambiguous. CDR1 and CDR2 (germline): LNHDA, SQIVND (reference sequence). This CDR3 has 14 amino acids. V was clipped by 4 bases and J by 5 bases, with 14 bases between them. CDR3 sequence: CASSSPSAWETQYF. CDR3 DNA sequence: TGTGCCAGTAGTAGTCCAAGCGCTTGGGAGACCCAGTACTTC.

The rearrangement links TRBV11-2 to TRBJ2-7; D uncertain. The CDR3 loop spans 13 amino acids. The germline V gene encodes CDR1 SGHAT and CDR2 FQNNGV. With 7 bases removed from V and 6 bases from J, the gap between germline ends came to 16 bases. The CDR3 sequence is CASTPVSRSEQYF. The CDR3 DNA sequence: TGTGCCAGCACCCCTGTGTCTAGGTCCGAGCAGTACTTC. Supplemented by reference TRBV11-2 and TRBJ2-7, the full variable domain reads EAGVAQSPRYKIIEKRQSVAFWCNPISGHATLYWYQQILGQGPKLLIQFQNNGVVDDSQLPKDRFSAERLKGVDSTLKIQPAKLEDSAVYLCASTPVSRSEQYFGPGTRLTVT.

The genes are TRBV5-4 and TRBJ1-6, with 8 bases matching TRBD1. V lost 4 bases, J lost 13 bases, and 10 bases stayed unmatched. The CDR3 sequence is 14 residues long. Germline lookup yields CDR1 SGHNT and CDR2 YYREEE (reference sequence). CDR3 residues: CASSQGQAVSPLHF. DNA of the CDR3: TGTGCCAGCAGCCAGGGACAGGCTGTAAGTCCCCTCCACTTT. The full variable domain, in which reference TRBV5-4 and TRBJ1-6 provide the parts outside the CDR3, is ETGVTQSPTHLIKTRGQQVTLRCSSQSGHNTVSWYQQALGQGPQFIFQYYREEENGRGNFPPRFSGLQFPNYSSELNVNALELDDSALYLCASSQGQAVSPLHFGNGTRLTVT.

The V call is TRBV2, the J call TRBJ2-7; D not resolved. Trimming left V 4 bases short and J 4 bases short, with 17 bases between. CDR1 and CDR2 (germline): SNHLY, FYNNEI. The CDR3 is 15 residues long. The CDR3 bases are TGTGCCAGCAGTGCTCAGGCGACCTCTGGGTACGAGCAGTACTTC. Translation: CASSAQATSGYEQYF.

The chain joins TRBV4-3 to TRBJ2-7; D may be TRBD1 (6 bases). The length of the CDR3 is 15 residues. The germline V gene encodes CDR1 LGHNA and CDR2 YSLEER. The germline V and J ends were trimmed by 1 base and 2 bases, with 12 bases remaining between them. For the CDR3, the DNA is TGCGCCAGCAGCCAAGTCATTGAGGGGGCCTACGAGCAGTACTTC. This codes for CASSQVIEGAYEQYF.

This clone was seen more than once but under ten times. The rearrangement joins TRBV4-1 to TRBJ2-1; 7 positions match TRBD1. Germline-derived CDR1 and CDR2 are MGHRA and YSYEKL. V was pared by 4 bases and J by 7 bases, with 7 bases of the junction left unmatched. The length of the CDR3 is 14 residues. The CDR3: CASSRGGADNEQFF. In DNA, the CDR3 is TGCGCCAGCAGCCGAGGGGGCGCGGATAATGAGCAGTTCTTC.

This clone was counted a few times. The chain carries TRBV10-3 and TRBJ1-6; D might be TRBD1 (6 bases). The germline V gene has CDR1 ENHRY and CDR2 SYGVKD. The V end lost 6 bases, the J end lost 5 bases, and 11 bases lay between the germline ends. This CDR3 region has 14 residues. In DNA, the CDR3 is TGTGCCATCAGGCAGACAGGTGATAATTCACCCCTCCACTTT. The encoded protein is CAIRQTGDNSPLHF.

V gene TRBV10-3 combines with J gene TRBJ1-3, with a weak D call TRBD1 (6 bases). The CDR3 has 16 amino acids. Trimming took 6 bases from V and 0 from J, leaving 15 bases between them. Germline-derived CDR1 and CDR2 are ENHRY and SYGVKD. CDR3 DNA: TGTGCCATCAGGGGGGTACAGGGTAGCTCTGGAAACACCATATATTTT. Translation gives CAIRGVQGSSGNTIYF.

The chain links TRBV7-9 to TRBJ1-2; tentatively, D is TRBD1 (5 bases). There are 12 residues in the CDR3. Per the germline V gene, CDR1 is SEHNR and CDR2 is FQNEAQ (reference sequence). V lost 8 bases and J 7 bases, leaving 14 bases between the germline ends. The CDR3 coding sequence is TGTGCCAGCGGTGGCGGGGGAGCTGGCTACACCTTC. Translated: CASGGGGAGYTF.

This clone was detected only a few times. The V and J genes are TRBV19 and TRBJ1-6; 10 bases agree with TRBD1. Looked up from germline, CDR1 is LNHDA and CDR2 is SQIVND (reference sequence). V was pared by 10 bases and J by 7 bases, with 7 bases of the junction left unmatched. This CDR3 has 14 amino acids. CDR3 coding DNA: TGTGCCACCCGTCCGGGACAGGGGAATTCACCCCTCCACTTT. Its translation: CATRPGQGNSPLHF. Full variable domain (missing parts from reference TRBV19 and TRBJ1-6): DGGITQSPKYLFRKEGQNVTLSCEQNLNHDAMYWYRQDPGQGLRLIYYSQIVNDFQKGDIAEGYSVSREKKESFPLTVTSAQKNPTAFYLCATRPGQGNSPLHFGNGTRLTVT.

This chain connects TRBV11-1 to TRBJ2-1; 11 bases align to TRBD1. The CDR3 runs 15 residues. V dropped 4 bases and J dropped 7; count of bases not matched to a gene: 6. Germline V CDR1 and CDR2: SGHAT, FQDESV (reference sequence). DNA for the CDR3: TGTGCCAGCAGCTCCGGACAGGGGGCTAGAAATGAGCAGTTCTTC. It specifies CASSSGQGARNEQFF.

J is TRBJ2-7 and V is TRBV19; TRBD2 might be the D (6 bases). The germline V and J ends were trimmed by 5 bases and 0 bases, with 11 bases remaining between them. Germline lookup yields CDR1 LNHDA and CDR2 SQIVND (reference sequence). The CDR3 is made up of 14 amino acids. The CDR3 loop reads CASSLVGSSYEQYF. CDR3 bases: TGTGCCAGTAGTTTGGTCGGGAGCTCCTACGAGCAGTACTTC. Full variable domain (remainder filled in from reference TRBV19 and TRBJ2-7): DGGITQSPKYLFRKEGQNVTLSCEQNLNHDAMYWYRQDPGQGLRLIYYSQIVNDFQKGDIAEGYSVSREKKESFPLTVTSAQKNPTAFYLCASSLVGSSYEQYFGPGTRLTVT.

The rearrangement joins TRBV30 to TRBJ1-2; tentatively, D is TRBD1 (5 bases). Germline V CDR1 and CDR2: GTSNPN, SVGIG (reference sequence). The CDR3 has 15 residues. Trimming removed 0 bases at V and 13 bases at J, with 24 bases between. CDR3 in amino acids: CAWSVPGGAALRVTF. The CDR3 DNA reads TGTGCCTGGAGTGTACCCGGTGGGGCAGCCTTACGGGTCACCTTC.

CDR3 amino acids: CASGCETVQETQYF. The CDR3 DNA reads TGCGCCAGCGGGTGTGAGACAGTCCAAGAGACCCAGTACTTC. This rearrangement joins TRBV10-1 to TRBJ2-5; D is possibly TRBD1 (5 bases). This CDR3 region has 14 residues. Germline V CDR1 and CDR2: WNHNN, SYGVQD (reference sequence). V gave up 8 bases and J gave up 1 base, with 14 bases separating them.

CDR3 loop: CASSWRQGNSPLHF. CDR3 coding DNA: TGTGCCAGCAGCTGGAGACAGGGCAACTCACCCCTCCACTTT. The J gene is TRBJ1-6, the V gene TRBV11-3, with 7 bases lining up with TRBD1. Germline CDR1 is SGHNT and CDR2 is YENEEA. The CDR3 is 14 residues long. Trimming took 4 bases from V and 10 from J; bases not matched to a gene: 7.

The rearrangement uses TRBV18 and TRBJ2-7, with D perhaps TRBD2 (5 bases). The CDR3 has 14 amino acids. Germline values: CDR1 KGHSH, CDR2 LQKENI. The ends were cut back, 6 bases at V and 6 bases at J, with 18 bases in the middle. CDR3 sequence: CASSPGERPVEQYF. For the CDR3, the DNA is TGTGCCAGCTCCCCGGGCGAGCGGCCGGTCGAGCAGTACTTC.

V usage is TRBV7-2 and J usage is TRBJ1-1, with D maybe TRBD1 (6 bases). V was pared by 5 bases and J by 0 bases, with 10 bases between. This CDR3 has 14 residues. Germline assignment: CDR1 SGHTA and CDR2 FQGNSA. The CDR3 DNA reads as TGTGCCAGCAGCCTCGGGGGGCTGAACACTGAAGCTTTCTTT. Amino acid sequence: CASSLGGLNTEAFF. The full variable domain, in which reference TRBV7-2 and TRBJ1-1 provide the parts outside the CDR3, is GAGVSQSPSNKVTEKGKDVELRCDPISGHTALYWYRQSLGQGLEFLIYFQGNSAPDKSGLPSDRFSAERTGGSVSTLTIQRTQQEDSAVYLCASSLGGLNTEAFFGQGTRLTVV.

The V call is TRBV11-2, the J call TRBJ1-3, with D tentatively TRBD1 (5 bases). Germline CDR1 reads SGHAT; CDR2 reads FQNNGV. V was pared by 8 bases and J by 0 bases, with 17 bases between. The CDR3 covers 16 residues. The CDR3 protein is CASSWPGALSGNTIYF. Here the CDR3 DNA reads TGTGCCAGCTCCTGGCCTGGGGCACTCTCTGGAAACACCATATATTTT.

This clone was recorded a few times. The sample contains more than one DNA sequence encoding this CDR3. V and J are TRBV9 and TRBJ2-1; D call uncertain. With 1 base removed from V and 0 bases from J, the gap between germline ends came to 8 bases. CDR1 SGDLS and CDR2 YYNGEE come from the germline V gene. CDR3 size: 15 residues. The CDR3: CASSVSLSSYNEQFF. CDR3 coding DNA: TGTGCCAGCAGCGTATCCCTAAGCTCCTACAATGAGCAGTTCTTC.

The chain combines TRBV10-2 with TRBJ2-1; 10 positions match TRBD2. Germline V gives CDR1 WSHSY, CDR2 SAAADI. The CDR3 contains 17 residues. The J segment lost 9 bases and the V segment lost 4 bases, leaving 15 bases of the junction unmatched. CDR3 protein: CASSGPSPAGGGFEQFF. In nucleotides, the CDR3 is TGCGCCAGCAGTGGCCCCTCCCCAGCGGGGGGGGGATTTGAGCAGTTCTTC.

This clone came up once. CDR3: CASSLNRGLNTEAFF. In nucleotides, the CDR3 is TGTGCCAGCAGTCTTAACAGGGGCTTGAACACTGAAGCTTTCTTT. The chain has TRBV6-5 and TRBJ1-1, with TRBD1 identical over 7 bases. The CDR3 consists of 15 residues. Trimming cost V 5 bases and J 0 bases; bases outside gene matches: 6. CDR1 is MNHEY, CDR2 SVGAGI, per germline.

This clone was observed once. J is TRBJ2-3 and V is TRBV5-4; TRBD2 agrees at 15 bases. The CDR3 extends over 16 amino acids. Trimming at V came to 9 bases and at J to 4 bases, leaving 9 bases not matched to a gene. CDR1 is SGHNT and CDR2 is YYREEE in the germline V gene (reference sequence). The CDR3 reads CATRTSGGAGADTQYF. CDR3 bases: TGTGCCACTAGGACTAGCGGGGGGGCGGGGGCAGATACGCAGTATTTT.

V and J are TRBV12-3 or TRBV12-4 and TRBJ2-7, with a possible D match to TRBD2 (5 bases). V lost 8 bases to trimming and J lost 0 bases, with 11 bases between them. The CDR3 sequence is 13 residues long. CDR3 sequence reads: CASEAEGSYEQYF. The DNA of the CDR3 is TGTGCCAGCGAGGCCGAGGGCTCCTACGAGCAGTACTTC.

V gene TRBV4-1 combines with J gene TRBJ2-2, with D perhaps matching TRBD1 (6 bases). The ends were cut back, 4 bases at V and 6 bases at J, with 18 bases in the middle. Germline CDR1 is MGHRA and CDR2 is YSYEKL. This CDR3 region has 16 residues. This chain's CDR3 is CASSLRTVTRPGELFF. In DNA, the CDR3 is TGCGCCAGCAGCCTTCGGACAGTTACTAGGCCCGGGGAGCTGTTTTTT.

This clone was seen a single time. The V gene is TRBV5-1, the J gene TRBJ2-1; 9 positions match TRBD2. Per the germline V gene, CDR1 is SGHRS and CDR2 is YFSETQ. Trimming at V came to 7 bases and at J to 7 bases, leaving 9 bases not matched to a gene. The CDR3 length is 14 residues. CDR3 residues: CASRGGSGRNEQFF. The DNA for the CDR3 is TGCGCCAGCCGGGGGGGTAGCGGGAGAAATGAGCAGTTCTTC.

In DNA, the CDR3 is TGTGCCTGGGGGAGCATGGCTCCGGGGGAGACCCAGTACTTC. Translated, it gives CAWGSMAPGETQYF. The chain links TRBV30 to TRBJ2-5; weak D call: TRBD2 (5 bases). This CDR3 comprises 14 residues. Trimming removed 5 bases at V and 5 bases at J, with 18 bases between. Germline CDR1 GTSNPN, CDR2 SVGIG (reference sequence).

The chain employs TRBV4-1 and TRBJ2-7; D not resolved. The CDR3 loop spans 15 amino acids. V gave up 0 bases and J gave up 2 bases, with 11 bases separating them. Germline V gene data show CDR1 as MGHRA and CDR2 as YSYEKL. The CDR3 DNA sequence: TGCGCCAGCAGCCAAGAGGTCCAGATAACCTACGAGCAGTACTTC. It translates to CASSQEVQITYEQYF.

The chain joins TRBV5-6 to TRBJ2-1; 7 bases map to TRBD1. The V segment lost 5 bases and the J segment 10 bases; nucleotides outside the gene matches: 12. In germline, CDR1 is SGHDT, CDR2 YYEEEE. The CDR3 totals 14 residues. The CDR3 nucleotides read TGTGCCAGCAGTTCGATTAACAGGGGAAGGGAGCAGTTCTTC. Its protein is CASSSINRGREQFF.

This chain connects TRBV19 to TRBJ1-5, with a tentative D call TRBD1 (5 bases). Trimming cost V 3 bases and J 1 base, with 13 bases left between them. The CDR3 extends over 16 amino acids. Germline lookup yields CDR1 LNHDA and CDR2 SQIVND (reference sequence). The CDR3 DNA sequence: TGTGCCAGTAGTATTCCGAAAGGGGCCAGCAATCAGCCCCAGCATTTT. It is translated as CASSIPKGASNQPQHF.